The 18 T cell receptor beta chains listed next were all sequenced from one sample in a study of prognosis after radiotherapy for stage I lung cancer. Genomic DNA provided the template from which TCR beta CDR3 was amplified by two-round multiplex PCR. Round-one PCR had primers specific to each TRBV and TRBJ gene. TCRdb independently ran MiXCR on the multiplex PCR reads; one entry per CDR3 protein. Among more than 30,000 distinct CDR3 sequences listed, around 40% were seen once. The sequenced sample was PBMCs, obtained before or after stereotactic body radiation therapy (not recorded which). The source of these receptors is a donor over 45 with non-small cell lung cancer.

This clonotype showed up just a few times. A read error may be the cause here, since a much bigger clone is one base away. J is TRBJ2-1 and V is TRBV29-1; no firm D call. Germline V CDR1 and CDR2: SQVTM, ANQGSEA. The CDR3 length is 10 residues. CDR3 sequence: CSALENEQSF. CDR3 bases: TGCAGCGCCCTAGAGAATGAGCAGTCCTTC.

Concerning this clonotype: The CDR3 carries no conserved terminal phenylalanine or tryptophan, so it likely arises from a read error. The CDR3 bases are TGTGCCAGCAGCCCCTCAGGACAGGAAAATTCACCCCTCCACCTT. Protein sequence: CASSPSGQENSPLHL. The chain recombines TRBV7-9 with TRBJ1-6; TRBD1 aligns across 7 bases. Germline V gene lookup returns CDR1 SEHNR and CDR2 FQNEAQ (reference sequence). V trimming: 5 bases; J trimming: 7 bases; junction bases outside the gene matches: 8. The CDR3 has 15 amino acids.

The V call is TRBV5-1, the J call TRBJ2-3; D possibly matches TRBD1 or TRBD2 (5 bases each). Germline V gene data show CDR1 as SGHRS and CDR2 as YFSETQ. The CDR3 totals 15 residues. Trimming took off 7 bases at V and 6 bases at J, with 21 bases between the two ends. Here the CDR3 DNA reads TGCGCCAGCGGCTCCCAGGGTAGCGTGCCTGATACGCAGTATTTT. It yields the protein CASGSQGSVPDTQYF.

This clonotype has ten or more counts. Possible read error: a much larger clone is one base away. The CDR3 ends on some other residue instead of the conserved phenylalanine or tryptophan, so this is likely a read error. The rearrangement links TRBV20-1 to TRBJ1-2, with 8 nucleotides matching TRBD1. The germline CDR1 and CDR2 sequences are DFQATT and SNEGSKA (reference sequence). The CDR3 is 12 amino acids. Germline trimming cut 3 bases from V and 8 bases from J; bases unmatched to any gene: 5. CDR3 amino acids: CSASDRGRGYTV. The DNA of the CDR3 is TGCAGTGCTAGCGACAGGGGCAGGGGCTACACCGTC.

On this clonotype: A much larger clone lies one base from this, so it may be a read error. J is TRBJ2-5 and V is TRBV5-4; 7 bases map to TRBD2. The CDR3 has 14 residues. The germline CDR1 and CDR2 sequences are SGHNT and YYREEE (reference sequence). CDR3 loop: CASSRPGEGETKYF. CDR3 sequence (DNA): TGTGCCAGCAGCAGGCCCGGGGAGGGAGAGACCAAGTACTTC.

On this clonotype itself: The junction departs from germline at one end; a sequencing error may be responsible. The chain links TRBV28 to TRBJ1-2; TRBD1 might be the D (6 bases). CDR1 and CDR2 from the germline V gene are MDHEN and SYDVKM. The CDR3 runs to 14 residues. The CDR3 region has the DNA TGTGCCAGCAGTTCTCAGGGGTCTGTCTATTGCTACACCTTC. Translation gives CASSSQGSVYCYTF.

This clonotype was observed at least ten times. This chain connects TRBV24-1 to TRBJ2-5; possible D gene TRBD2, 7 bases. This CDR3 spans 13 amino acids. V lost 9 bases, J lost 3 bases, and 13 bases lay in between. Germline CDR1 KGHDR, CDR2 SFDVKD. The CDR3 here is CATRGGGEETQYF. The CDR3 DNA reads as TGTGCCACCCGTGGAGGGGGGGAAGAGACCCAGTACTTC.

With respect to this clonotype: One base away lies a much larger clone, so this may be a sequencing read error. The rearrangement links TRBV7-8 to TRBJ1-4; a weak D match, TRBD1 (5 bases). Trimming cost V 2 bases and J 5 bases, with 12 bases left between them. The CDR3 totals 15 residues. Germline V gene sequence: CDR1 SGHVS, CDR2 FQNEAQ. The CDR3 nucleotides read TGTGCCAGCAGCTTATATCGGGGCGTGAATGAAAAACTGTTTTTT. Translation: CASSLYRGVNEKLFF.

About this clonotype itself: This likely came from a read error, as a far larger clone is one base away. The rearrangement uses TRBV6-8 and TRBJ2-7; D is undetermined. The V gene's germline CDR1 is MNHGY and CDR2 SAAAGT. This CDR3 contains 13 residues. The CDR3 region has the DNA TGTGCCAGAAGTTACTTGCCAGCTTACGAGCAGTACTTC. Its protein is CARSYLPAYEQYF.

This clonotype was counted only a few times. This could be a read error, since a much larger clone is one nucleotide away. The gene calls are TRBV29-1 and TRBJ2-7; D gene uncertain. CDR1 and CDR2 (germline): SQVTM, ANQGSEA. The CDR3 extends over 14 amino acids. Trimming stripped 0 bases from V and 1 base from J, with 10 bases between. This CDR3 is CSVEDRLTSYEQYF. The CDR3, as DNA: TGCAGCGTTGAAGACCGGTTAACTTCCTACGAGCAGTACTTC.

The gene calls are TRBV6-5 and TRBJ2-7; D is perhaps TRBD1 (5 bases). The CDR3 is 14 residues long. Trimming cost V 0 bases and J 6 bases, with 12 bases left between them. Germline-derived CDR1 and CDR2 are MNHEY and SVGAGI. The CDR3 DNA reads TGTGCCAGCAGTTACTCTTCAGGGCAGGGCGAGCAGTACTTC. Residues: CASSYSSGQGEQYF.

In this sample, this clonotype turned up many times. In DNA, the CDR3 is TGTGCCTGGAGTGCACAGGGGGCTCTTGGCTACACCTTC. Protein sequence: CAWSAQGALGYTF. This sequence joins TRBV30 and TRBJ1-2; TRBD1 aligns across 9 bases. The V gene's germline CDR1 is GTSNPN and CDR2 SVGIG (reference sequence). With 1 base clipped from V and 7 bases from J, the junction kept 4 bases outside the gene matches. The CDR3 extends over 13 amino acids.

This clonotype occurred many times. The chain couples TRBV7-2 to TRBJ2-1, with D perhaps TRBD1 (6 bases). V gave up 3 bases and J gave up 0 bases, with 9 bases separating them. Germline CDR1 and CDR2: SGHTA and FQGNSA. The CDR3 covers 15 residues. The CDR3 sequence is CASSFRGHSYNEQFF. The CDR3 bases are TGTGCCAGCAGCTTTAGGGGACACTCCTACAATGAGCAGTTCTTC.

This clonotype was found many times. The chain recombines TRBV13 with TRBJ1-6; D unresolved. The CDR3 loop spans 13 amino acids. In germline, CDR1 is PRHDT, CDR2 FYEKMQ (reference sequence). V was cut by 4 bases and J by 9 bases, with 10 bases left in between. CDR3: CASSSGRGSPLHF. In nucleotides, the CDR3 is TGTGCCAGCAGCTCCGGTCGGGGTTCACCCCTCCACTTT.

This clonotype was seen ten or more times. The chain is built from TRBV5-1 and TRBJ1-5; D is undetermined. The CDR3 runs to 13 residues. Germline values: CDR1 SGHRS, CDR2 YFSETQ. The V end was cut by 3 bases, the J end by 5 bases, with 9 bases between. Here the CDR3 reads CASSYGEDQPQHF. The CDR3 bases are TGCGCCAGCAGCTATGGGGAAGATCAGCCCCAGCATTTT.

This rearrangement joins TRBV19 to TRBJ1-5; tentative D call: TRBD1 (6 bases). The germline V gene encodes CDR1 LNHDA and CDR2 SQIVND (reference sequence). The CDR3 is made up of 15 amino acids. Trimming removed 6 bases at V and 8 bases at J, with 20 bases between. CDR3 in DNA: TGTGCCAGTAGCCCGGGAAAGGGGGGCGCTGAGCCCCAGCATTTT. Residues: CASSPGKGGAEPQHF.

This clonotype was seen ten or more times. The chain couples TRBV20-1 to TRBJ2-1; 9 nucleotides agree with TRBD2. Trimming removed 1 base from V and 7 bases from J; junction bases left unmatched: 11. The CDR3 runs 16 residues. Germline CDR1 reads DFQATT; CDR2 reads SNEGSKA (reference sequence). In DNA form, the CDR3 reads TGCAGTGCTAGAGGGGGTCGGCGGGAGGGCCAGAATGAGCAGTTCTTC. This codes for CSARGGRREGQNEQFF.

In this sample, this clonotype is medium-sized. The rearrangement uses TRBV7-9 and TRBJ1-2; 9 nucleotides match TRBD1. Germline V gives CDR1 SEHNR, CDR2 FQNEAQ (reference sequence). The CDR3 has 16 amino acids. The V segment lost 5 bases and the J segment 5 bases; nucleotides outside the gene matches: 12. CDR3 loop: CASSPRRGTGPYGYTF. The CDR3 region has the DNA TGTGCCAGCAGCCCACGGCGTGGGACAGGGCCGTATGGCTACACCTTC.